The 3 T cell receptor beta chains below come from one sample, sequenced in a study of cytomegalovirus exposure and HLA in healthy donors (dated by TCRdb to 2016 to 2017). Libraries were built with the immunoSEQ multiplex PCR assay. For the multiplex PCR, a mixture combining 60 forward primers for TCR Vbeta segments and 13 reverse primers for TCR Jbeta segments was used. TCRdb retrieved this table from immuneACCESS and kept in-frame rearrangements only. Not all clones are present; in checked studies, unresolved V genes account for under half, and no reason is known for the remainder. A total of approximately 82,000 clones appear in this sample, more than 55% of them only once. The top ten constitute approximately 5.8% of the sample. The sequenced sample consisted of PBMCs. The receptor source for this set is a woman aged 25 to 39 in good health and CMV-seropositive.

V is TRBV30 and J is TRBJ1-1; D gene ambiguous. Germline V gene data show CDR1 as GTSNPN and CDR2 as SVGIG (reference sequence). This CDR3 has 11 amino acids. V was cut by 2 bases and J by 10 bases, with 11 bases left in between. CDR3 nucleotides: TGTGCCTGGAGTCGGAGAGCCCCAGCTTTCTTT. Translated, it gives CAWSRRAPAFF.

The CDR3 coding sequence is TGTGCCAGCAGCGGCAGACTTAATGAAAAACTGTTTTTT. Translating it yields CASSGRLNEKLFF. The V call is TRBV13, the J call TRBJ1-4; D call uncertain. This CDR3 has 13 residues. V was pared by 5 bases and J by 4 bases, with 8 bases between. Germline loops: CDR1 PRHDT, CDR2 FYEKMQ (reference sequence).

The table lists this clone with a count of one. V and J are TRBV5-8 and TRBJ2-5; the D is unclear. The V and J ends lost 4 bases and 3 bases respectively, with 28 bases between them. The CDR3 runs to 19 residues. Germline V gene sequence: CDR1 SGHTS, CDR2 YDEGEE. The CDR3 nucleotides are TGTGCCAGCAGCCCCGGTACAGCCACAACCAATCCTACCGAAGAGACCCAGTACTTC. This codes for CASSPGTATTNPTEETQYF.